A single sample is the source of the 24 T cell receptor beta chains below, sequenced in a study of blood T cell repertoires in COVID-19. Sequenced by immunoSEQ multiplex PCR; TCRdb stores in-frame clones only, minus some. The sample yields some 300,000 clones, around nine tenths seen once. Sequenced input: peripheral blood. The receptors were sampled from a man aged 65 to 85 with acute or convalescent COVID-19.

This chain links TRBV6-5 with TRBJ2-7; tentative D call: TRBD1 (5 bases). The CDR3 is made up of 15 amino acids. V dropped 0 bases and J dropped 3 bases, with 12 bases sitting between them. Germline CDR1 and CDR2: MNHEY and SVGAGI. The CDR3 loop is CASSYSGRAFYEQYF. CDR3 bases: TGTGCCAGCAGTTACTCAGGCAGGGCCTTCTACGAGCAGTACTTC.

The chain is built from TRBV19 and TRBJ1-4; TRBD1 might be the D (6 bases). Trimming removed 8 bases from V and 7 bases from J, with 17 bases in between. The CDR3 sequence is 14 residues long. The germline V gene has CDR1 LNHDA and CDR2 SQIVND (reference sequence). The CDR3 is CASRNRALSEKLFF. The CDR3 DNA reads TGTGCCAGTCGAAACAGGGCCCTGAGTGAAAAACTGTTTTTT.

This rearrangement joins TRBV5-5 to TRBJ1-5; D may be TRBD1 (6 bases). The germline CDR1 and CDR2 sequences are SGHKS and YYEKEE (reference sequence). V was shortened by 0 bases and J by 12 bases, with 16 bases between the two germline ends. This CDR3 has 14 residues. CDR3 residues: CASSLDSRGFLQHF. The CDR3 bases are TGTGCCAGCAGCTTGGACTCCAGGGGTTTTCTCCAGCATTTT.

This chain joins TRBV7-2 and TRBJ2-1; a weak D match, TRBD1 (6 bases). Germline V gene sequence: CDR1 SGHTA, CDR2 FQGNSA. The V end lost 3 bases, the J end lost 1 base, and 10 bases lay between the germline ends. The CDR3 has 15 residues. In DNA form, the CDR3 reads TGTGCCAGCAGCTTCCAGGGGCAGTCCTACAATGAGCAGTTCTTC. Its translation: CASSFQGQSYNEQFF.

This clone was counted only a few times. This CDR3 reads CASRLGHGYGYTF. The CDR3 nucleotides are TGTGCCAGTAGGTTGGGGCATGGCTATGGCTACACCTTC. The V gene is TRBV19, the J gene TRBJ1-2; tentatively, D is TRBD1 (5 bases). The CDR3 sequence is 13 residues long. V gave up 6 bases and J gave up 4 bases, with 12 bases separating them. Germline CDR1 and CDR2: LNHDA and SQIVND (reference sequence).

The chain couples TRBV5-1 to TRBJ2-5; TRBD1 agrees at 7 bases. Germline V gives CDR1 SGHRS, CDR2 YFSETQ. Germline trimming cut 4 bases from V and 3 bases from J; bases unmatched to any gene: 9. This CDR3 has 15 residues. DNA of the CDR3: TGCGCCAGCAGCCCAAGGACAGGCTTTGAAGAGACCCAGTACTTC. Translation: CASSPRTGFEETQYF.

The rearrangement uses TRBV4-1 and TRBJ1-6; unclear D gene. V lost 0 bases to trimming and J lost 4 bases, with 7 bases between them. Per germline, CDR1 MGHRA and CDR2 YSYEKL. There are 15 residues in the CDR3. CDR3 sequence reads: CASSQENRYNSPLHF. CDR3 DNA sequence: TGCGCCAGCAGCCAAGAGAACAGATATAATTCACCCCTCCACTTT.

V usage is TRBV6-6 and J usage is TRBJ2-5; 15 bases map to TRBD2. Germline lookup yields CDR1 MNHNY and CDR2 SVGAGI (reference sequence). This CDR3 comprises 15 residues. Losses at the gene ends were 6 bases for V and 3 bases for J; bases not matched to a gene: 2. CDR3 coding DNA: TGTGCCAGCAGGGGACTAGCGGGGGGAAAAGAGACCCAGTACTTC. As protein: CASRGLAGGKETQYF.

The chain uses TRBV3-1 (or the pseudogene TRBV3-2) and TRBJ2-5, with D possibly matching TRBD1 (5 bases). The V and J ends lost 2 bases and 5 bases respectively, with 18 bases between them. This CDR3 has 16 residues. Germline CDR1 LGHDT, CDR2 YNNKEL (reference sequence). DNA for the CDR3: TGTGCCAGCAGCCAATCAGGGCGACGTATCAGGGAGACCCAGTACTTC. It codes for CASSQSGRRIRETQYF.

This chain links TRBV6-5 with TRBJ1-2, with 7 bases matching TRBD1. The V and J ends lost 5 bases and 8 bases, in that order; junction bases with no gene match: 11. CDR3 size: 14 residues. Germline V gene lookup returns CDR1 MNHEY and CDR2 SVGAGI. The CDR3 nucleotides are TGTGCCAGCAGTAAATGGGACAGTTTGGGAGGCTACACCTTC. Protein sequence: CASSKWDSLGGYTF.

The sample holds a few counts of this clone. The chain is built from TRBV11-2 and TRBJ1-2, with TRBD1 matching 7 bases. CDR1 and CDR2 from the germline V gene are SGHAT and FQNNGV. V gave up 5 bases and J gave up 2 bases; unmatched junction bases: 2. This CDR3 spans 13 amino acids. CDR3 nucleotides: TGTGCCAGCAGCCAGGGACAGAACTATGGCTACACCTTC. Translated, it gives CASSQGQNYGYTF.

The CDR3 here is CASSGVAGGPLNEQFF. DNA for the CDR3: TGTGCCAGCAGCGGAGTAGCGGGGGGGCCGTTAAATGAGCAGTTCTTC. The chain has TRBV9 and TRBJ2-1; the match to TRBD2 covers 11 bases. The CDR3 is 16 amino acids. V dropped 3 bases and J dropped 7; count of bases not matched to a gene: 9. Germline V gene sequence: CDR1 SGDLS, CDR2 YYNGEE.

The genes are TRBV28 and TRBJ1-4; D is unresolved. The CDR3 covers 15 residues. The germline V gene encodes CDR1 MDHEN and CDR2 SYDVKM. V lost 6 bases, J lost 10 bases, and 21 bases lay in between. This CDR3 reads CASSPSVGLSGKLFF. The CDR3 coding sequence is TGTGCCAGCAGCCCGAGTGTTGGGCTAAGTGGAAAACTGTTTTTT.

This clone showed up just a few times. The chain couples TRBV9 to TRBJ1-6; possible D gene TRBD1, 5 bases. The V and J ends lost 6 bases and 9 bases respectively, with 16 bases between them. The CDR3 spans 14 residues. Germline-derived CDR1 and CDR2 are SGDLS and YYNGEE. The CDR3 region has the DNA TGTGCCAGCACGCCTACAGGAGACCTTTCACCCCTCCACTTT. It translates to CASTPTGDLSPLHF.

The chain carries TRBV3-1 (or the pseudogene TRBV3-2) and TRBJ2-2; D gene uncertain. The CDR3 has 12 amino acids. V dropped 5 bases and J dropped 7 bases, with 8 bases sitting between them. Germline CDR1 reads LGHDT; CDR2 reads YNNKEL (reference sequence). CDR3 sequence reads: CASSFGSGELFF. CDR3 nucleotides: TGTGCCAGCAGCTTCGGTAGCGGGGAGCTGTTTTTT.

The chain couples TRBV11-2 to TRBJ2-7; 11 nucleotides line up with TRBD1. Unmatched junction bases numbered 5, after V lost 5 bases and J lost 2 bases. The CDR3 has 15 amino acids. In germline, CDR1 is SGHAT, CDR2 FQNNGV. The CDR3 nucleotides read TGTGCCAGCAGCCAAGGGACAGGGGGAACCTACGAGCAGTACTTC. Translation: CASSQGTGGTYEQYF.

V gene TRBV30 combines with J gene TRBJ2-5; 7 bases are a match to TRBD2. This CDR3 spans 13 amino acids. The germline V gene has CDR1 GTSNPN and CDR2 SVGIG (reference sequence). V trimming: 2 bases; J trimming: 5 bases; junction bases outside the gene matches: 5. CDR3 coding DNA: TGTGCCTGGAGTTACGGGGGGTATGAGACCCAGTACTTC. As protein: CAWSYGGYETQYF.

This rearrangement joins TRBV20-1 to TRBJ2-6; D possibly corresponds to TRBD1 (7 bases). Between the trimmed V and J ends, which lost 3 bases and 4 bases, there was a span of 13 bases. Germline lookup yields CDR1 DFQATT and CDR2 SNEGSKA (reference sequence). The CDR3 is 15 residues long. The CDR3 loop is CSASWRGLGANVLTF. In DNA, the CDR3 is TGCAGTGCTAGTTGGAGGGGGCTGGGGGCCAACGTCCTGACTTTC.

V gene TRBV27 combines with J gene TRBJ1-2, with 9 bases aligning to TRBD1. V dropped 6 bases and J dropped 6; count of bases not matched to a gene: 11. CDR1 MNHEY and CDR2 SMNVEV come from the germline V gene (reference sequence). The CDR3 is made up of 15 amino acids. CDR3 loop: CASRLTGGIIHGYTF. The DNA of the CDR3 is TGTGCCAGCAGACTAACAGGGGGCATAATCCATGGCTACACCTTC.

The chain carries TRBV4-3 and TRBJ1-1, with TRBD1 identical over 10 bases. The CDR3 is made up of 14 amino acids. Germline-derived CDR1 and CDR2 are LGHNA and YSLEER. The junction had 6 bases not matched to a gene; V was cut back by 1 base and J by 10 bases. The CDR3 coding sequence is TGCGCCAGCAGCCAAGGAGGGACAGGGGATGGAGCTTTCTTT. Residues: CASSQGGTGDGAFF.

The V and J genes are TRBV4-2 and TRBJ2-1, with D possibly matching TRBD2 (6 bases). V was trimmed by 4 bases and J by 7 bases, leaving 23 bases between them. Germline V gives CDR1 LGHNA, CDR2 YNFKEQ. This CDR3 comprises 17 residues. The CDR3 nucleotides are TGTGCCAGCAGCCCAGAAGCAAATCGGGACTGGATTAATGAGCAGTTCTTC. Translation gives CASSPEANRDWINEQFF.

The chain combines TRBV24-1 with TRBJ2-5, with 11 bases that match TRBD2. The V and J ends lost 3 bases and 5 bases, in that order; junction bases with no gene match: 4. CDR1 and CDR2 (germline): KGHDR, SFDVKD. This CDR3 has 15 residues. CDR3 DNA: TGTGCCACCAGTGATCCGCGGACTAGCGGGGAGACCCAGTACTTC. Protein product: CATSDPRTSGETQYF.

The CDR3 DNA sequence: TGTGCCAGCAGCAGGACAGGGAACGGGAACTATGGCTACACCTTC. It encodes CASSRTGNGNYGYTF. This chain connects TRBV5-8 to TRBJ1-2; TRBD1 aligns across 8 bases. V was pared by 4 bases and J by 2 bases, with 7 bases of the junction left unmatched. CDR1 and CDR2 from the germline V gene are SGHTS and YDEGEE. The CDR3 extends over 15 amino acids.

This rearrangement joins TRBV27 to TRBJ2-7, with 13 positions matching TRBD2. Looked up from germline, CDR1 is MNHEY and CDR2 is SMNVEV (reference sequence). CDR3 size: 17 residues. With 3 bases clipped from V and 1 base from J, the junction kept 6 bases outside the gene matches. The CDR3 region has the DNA TGTGCCAGCAGTTTTGGACTAGCGGGAGACCCGTCCTACGAGCAGTACTTC. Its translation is CASSFGLAGDPSYEQYF.